Following are 21 T cell receptor beta chains from one sample sequenced in a study of cytomegalovirus exposure and HLA in healthy donors. The PCR was carried out with 60 Vbeta primers and 13 Jbeta primers. Sequenced by immunoSEQ multiplex PCR; TCRdb stores in-frame clones only, minus some. The repertoire holds 150,000 to 200,000 clones, with just over 75% as singletons. Material for sequencing was PBMCs. Receptor source: a woman in her twenties or thirties in good health and CMV-seropositive.

The genes are TRBV5-5 and TRBJ2-1; 10 bases match TRBD1. J gave up 8 bases and V 6 bases, and 8 bases lay outside the gene matches. Germline lookup yields CDR1 SGHKS and CDR2 YYEKEE (reference sequence). There are 14 residues in the CDR3. As DNA, the CDR3 is TGTGCCAGCACGCGACAGGGGGCATTCGATGAGCAGTTCTTC. It translates to CASTRQGAFDEQFF.

The J gene is TRBJ2-2, the V gene TRBV12-5; 9 bases map to TRBD1. Germline lookup yields CDR1 LGHNT and CDR2 FRNRAP. With V trimmed by 0 bases and J by 0 bases, 2 bases remained unmatched. The CDR3 has 17 amino acids. CDR3 loop: CASGLVWDRANTGELFF. The CDR3 coding sequence is TGTGCTAGTGGTTTGGTTTGGGACAGGGCGAACACCGGGGAGCTGTTTTTT.

This chain links TRBV15 with TRBJ2-1; 7 positions agree with TRBD1. The junction had 6 bases not matched to a gene; V was cut back by 4 bases and J by 3 bases. CDR3 length: 15 amino acids. In germline, CDR1 is LNHNV, CDR2 YYDKDF (reference sequence). DNA for the CDR3: TGTGCCACCAGCATCTCCGGGACAGACTACAATGAGCAGTTCTTC. Translated: CATSISGTDYNEQFF. Using reference TRBV15 and TRBJ2-1 for the parts outside the CDR3, the full variable domain is DAMVIQNPRYQVTQFGKPVTLSCSQTLNHNVMYWYQQKSSQAPKLLFHYYDKDFNNEADTPDNFQSRRPNTSFCFLDIRSPGLGDTAMYLCATSISGTDYNEQFFGPGTRLTVL.

A note on this clone: This sample includes further DNA sequences coding for the same CDR3. The V and J genes are TRBV5-1 and TRBJ1-6; no definite D call. The germline gives CDR1 SGHRS, CDR2 YFSETQ. The CDR3 length is 15 residues. Trimming took off 0 bases at V and 0 bases at J, with 4 bases between the two ends. The DNA for the CDR3 is TGCGCCAGCAGCTTGGGTAGCTCCTATAATTCACCCCTCCACTTT. It specifies CASSLGSSYNSPLHF.

J is TRBJ2-2 and V is TRBV27; D may be TRBD2 (7 bases). CDR3 size: 14 residues. V lost 5 bases and J lost 4, with 11 bases in between. In germline, CDR1 is MNHEY, CDR2 SMNVEV (reference sequence). The CDR3 here is CASSVGGATGELFF. CDR3 in DNA: TGTGCCAGCAGTGTGGGGGGGGCCACCGGGGAGCTGTTTTTT.

The chain uses TRBV19 and TRBJ1-1, with D tentatively TRBD1 (5 bases). The CDR3 spans 16 residues. With 5 bases removed from V and 1 base from J, the gap between germline ends came to 17 bases. Germline values: CDR1 LNHDA, CDR2 SQIVND (reference sequence). DNA of the CDR3: TGTGCCAGTAGTCGGCGGCTCCAGGGCCGGAACACTGAAGCTTTCTTT. Translation gives CASSRRLQGRNTEAFF.

V and J are TRBV7-2 and TRBJ2-7; the match to TRBD2 covers 10 bases. The CDR3 totals 19 residues. Germline V gene lookup returns CDR1 SGHTA and CDR2 FQGNSA. The V and J ends lost 1 base and 1 base, in that order; junction bases with no gene match: 13. The CDR3 nucleotides read TGTGCCAGCAGCTTAGTCTTAAGCGGGAGGGCCGCAAGGTCCTACGAGCAGTACTTC. Protein: CASSLVLSGRAARSYEQYF.

The gene calls are TRBV6-5 and TRBJ2-3, with TRBD1 matching 8 bases. Germline assignment: CDR1 MNHEY and CDR2 SVGAGI. The CDR3 consists of 14 residues. V shed 8 bases, J shed 2 bases, and the junction held 6 bases outside the gene matches. The CDR3 nucleotides read TGTGCCAGCCACCTGACAGGGGACACAGATACGCAGTATTTT. Its translation: CASHLTGDTDTQYF.

The CDR3 region has the DNA TGCGCCAGCAGCCAAGTCGGCAGAGCGGCGAACACCGGGGAGCTGTTTTTT. Protein sequence: CASSQVGRAANTGELFF. J is TRBJ2-2 and V is TRBV4-1, with D possibly matching TRBD2 (5 bases). This CDR3 has 17 amino acids. V shed 1 base and J shed 0 bases, with 12 bases lying between them. Germline CDR1 reads MGHRA; CDR2 reads YSYEKL.

V usage is TRBV27 and J usage is TRBJ2-7; TRBD1 matches 8 bases. Germline lookup yields CDR1 MNHEY and CDR2 SMNVEV (reference sequence). Losses at the gene ends were 3 bases for V and 0 bases for J; bases not matched to a gene: 10. CDR3 length: 17 amino acids. Written as DNA, the CDR3 is TGTGCCAGCAGTTTTCAGACAGGGGAGTTCCCCTCCTACGAGCAGTACTTC. Its translation is CASSFQTGEFPSYEQYF.

The chain joins TRBV7-8 to TRBJ1-1; D gene uncertain. Germline loops: CDR1 SGHVS, CDR2 FQNEAQ. This CDR3 contains 12 residues. The V end lost 5 bases, the J end lost 3 bases, and 7 bases lay between the germline ends. The CDR3 spells CASSERDTEAFF. The CDR3 DNA follows: TGTGCCAGCAGCGAGAGGGACACTGAAGCTTTCTTT.

This chain connects TRBV6-6 to TRBJ2-7; possible D gene TRBD1, 5 bases. The germline V gene encodes CDR1 MNHNY and CDR2 SVGAGI (reference sequence). V lost 6 bases and J 3 bases, leaving 12 bases between the germline ends. This CDR3 has 13 residues. In DNA, the CDR3 is TGTGCCAGCAGCCACTTCGACAGCTACGAGCAGTACTTC. Its protein is CASSHFDSYEQYF.

This clone was found a few times. V usage is TRBV7-6 and J usage is TRBJ2-3; the match to TRBD2 covers 8 bases. V lost 7 bases, J lost 3 bases, and 9 bases stayed unmatched. This CDR3 is 15 amino acids long. Germline V lookup: CDR1 SGHVS, CDR2 FNYEAQ. This CDR3 is CASTLAGRGTDTQYF. The CDR3 nucleotides read TGTGCCAGCACCCTAGCGGGCAGGGGAACAGATACGCAGTATTTT.

The chain employs TRBV6-5 and TRBJ2-7; D may be TRBD1 (5 bases). Germline loops: CDR1 MNHEY, CDR2 SVGAGI. V lost 4 bases, J lost 3 bases, and 13 bases lay in between. The CDR3 is made up of 14 amino acids. The CDR3 sequence: CASSSSLDSYEQYF. The CDR3 DNA reads TGTGCCAGCAGTTCCTCGTTAGACAGCTACGAGCAGTACTTC.

V and J are TRBV5-4 and TRBJ1-6; 7 nucleotides match TRBD1. CDR1 and CDR2 (germline): SGHNT, YYREEE (reference sequence). V was clipped by 4 bases and J by 9 bases; unmatched bases: 13. CDR3 length: 16 amino acids. DNA of the CDR3: TGTGCCAGCAGCCTTCCGGGACAGAAAACTGGTTCACCCCTCCACTTT. Its translation is CASSLPGQKTGSPLHF.

The V and J genes are TRBV25-1 and TRBJ2-7; D perhaps matches TRBD2 (5 bases). Trimming stripped 5 bases from V and 9 bases from J, with 17 bases between. The CDR3 sequence is 13 residues long. Germline CDR1 reads MGHDK; CDR2 reads SYGVNS. The CDR3 region has the DNA TGTGCCAGCAGTCCTGACGGGATTGACGGGCAGTACTTC. Encoded protein: CASSPDGIDGQYF.

There are a few counts of this clone. The chain uses TRBV5-4 and TRBJ1-1; D not certain. This CDR3 region has 12 residues. The V gene's germline CDR1 is SGHNT and CDR2 YYREEE (reference sequence). V was clipped by 4 bases and J by 6 bases, with 10 bases between them. The CDR3 here is CASSTIYSEAFF. The DNA for the CDR3 is TGTGCCAGCAGCACCATATACTCTGAAGCTTTCTTT.

The chain carries TRBV14 and TRBJ2-7; D may be TRBD2 (5 bases). Germline lookup yields CDR1 SGHDN and CDR2 FVKESK. The CDR3 consists of 17 residues. Trimming took off 0 bases at V and 0 bases at J, with 15 bases between the two ends. CDR3 amino acids: CASSQDLSPGYSYEQYF. CDR3 DNA sequence: TGTGCCAGCAGCCAAGATCTTAGTCCGGGGTACTCCTACGAGCAGTACTTC. The full variable domain, in which reference TRBV14 and TRBJ2-7 provide the parts outside the CDR3, is EAGVTQFPSHSVIEKGQTVTLRCDPISGHDNLYWYRRVMGKEIKFLLHFVKESKQDESGMPNNRFLAERTGGTYSTLKVQPAELEDSGVYFCASSQDLSPGYSYEQYFGPGTRLTVT.

The chain couples TRBV7-6 to TRBJ2-7, with TRBD1 as a possible D gene (6 bases). V was shortened by 5 bases and J by 0 bases, with 14 bases between the two germline ends. In germline, CDR1 is SGHVS, CDR2 FNYEAQ. The CDR3 consists of 15 residues. The CDR3 DNA sequence: TGTGCCAGCAGCCTTCGGACAGAAAGCTCCTACGAGCAGTACTTC. Translated: CASSLRTESSYEQYF.

This clone was seen more than once but under ten times. CDR3 in amino acids: CASSSRGGKSEAFF. CDR3 coding DNA: TGTGCCAGCAGTTCCCGGGGGGGGAAATCTGAAGCTTTCTTT. The chain combines TRBV6-5 with TRBJ1-1; TRBD1 might be the D (5 bases). V lost 4 bases, J lost 6 bases, and 15 bases lay in between. CDR1 is MNHEY, CDR2 SVGAGI, per germline. The CDR3 runs 14 residues.

This clone has only a few counts. The V and J genes are TRBV10-1 and TRBJ2-4, with a tentative D call TRBD1 (5 bases). Germline V gene lookup returns CDR1 WNHNN and CDR2 SYGVQD (reference sequence). This CDR3 region has 15 residues. Trimming removed 5 bases at V and 3 bases at J, with 14 bases between. The chain's CDR3 is CASSPGALGKNIQYF. The CDR3 DNA reads TGCGCCAGCAGTCCTGGGGCATTAGGCAAAAACATTCAGTACTTC.